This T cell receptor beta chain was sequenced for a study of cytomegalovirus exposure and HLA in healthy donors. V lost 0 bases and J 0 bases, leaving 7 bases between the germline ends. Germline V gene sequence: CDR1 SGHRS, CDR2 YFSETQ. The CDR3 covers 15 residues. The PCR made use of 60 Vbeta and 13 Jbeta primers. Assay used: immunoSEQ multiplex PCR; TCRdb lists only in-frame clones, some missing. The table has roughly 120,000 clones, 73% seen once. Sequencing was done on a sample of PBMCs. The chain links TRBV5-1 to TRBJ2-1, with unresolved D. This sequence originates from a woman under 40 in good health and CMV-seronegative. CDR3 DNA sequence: TGCGCCAGCAGCTTGGGGCTAGACTCCTACAATGAGCAGTTCTTC. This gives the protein CASSLGLDSYNEQFF.